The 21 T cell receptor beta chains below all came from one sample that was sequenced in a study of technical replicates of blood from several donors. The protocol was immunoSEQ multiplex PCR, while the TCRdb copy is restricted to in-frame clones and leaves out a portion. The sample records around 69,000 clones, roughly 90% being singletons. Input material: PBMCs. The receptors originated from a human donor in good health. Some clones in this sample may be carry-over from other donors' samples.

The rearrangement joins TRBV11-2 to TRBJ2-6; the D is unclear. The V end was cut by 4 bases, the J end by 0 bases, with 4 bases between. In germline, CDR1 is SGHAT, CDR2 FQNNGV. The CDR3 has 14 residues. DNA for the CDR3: TGTGCCAGCAGCTCGTACTCTGGGGCCAACGTCCTGACTTTC. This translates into CASSSYSGANVLTF.

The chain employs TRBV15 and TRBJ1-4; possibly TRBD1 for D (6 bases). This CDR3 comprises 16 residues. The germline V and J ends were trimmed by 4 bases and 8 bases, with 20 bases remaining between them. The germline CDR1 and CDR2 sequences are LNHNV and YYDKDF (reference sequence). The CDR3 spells CATSTTIGQGSEKLFF. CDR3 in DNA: TGTGCCACCAGCACTACCATCGGGCAGGGGAGCGAAAAACTGTTTTTT.

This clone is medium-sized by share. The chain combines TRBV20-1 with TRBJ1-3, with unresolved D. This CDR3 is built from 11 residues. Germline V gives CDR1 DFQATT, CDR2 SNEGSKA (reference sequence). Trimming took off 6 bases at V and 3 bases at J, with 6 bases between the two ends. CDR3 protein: CSARDGNTIYF. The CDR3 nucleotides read TGCAGTGCGCGAGATGGAAACACCATATATTTT.

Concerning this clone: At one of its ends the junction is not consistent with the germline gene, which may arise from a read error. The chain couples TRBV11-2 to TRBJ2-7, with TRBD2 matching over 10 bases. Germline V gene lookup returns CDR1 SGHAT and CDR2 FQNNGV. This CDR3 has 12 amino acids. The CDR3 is CASSLISGLADF. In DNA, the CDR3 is TGTGCCAGCAGCTTGATTAGCGGACTAGCGGACTTC. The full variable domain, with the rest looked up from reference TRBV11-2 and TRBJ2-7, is EAGVAQSPRYKIIEKRQSVAFWCNPISGHATLYWYQQILGQGPKLLIQFQNNGVVDDSQLPKDRFSAERLKGVDSTLKIQPAKLEDSAVYLCASSLISGLADFGPGTRLTVT.

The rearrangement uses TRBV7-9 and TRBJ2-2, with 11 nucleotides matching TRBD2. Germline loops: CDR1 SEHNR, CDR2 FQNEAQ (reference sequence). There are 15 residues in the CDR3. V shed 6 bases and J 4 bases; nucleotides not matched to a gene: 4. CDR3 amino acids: CASRQTSGGTGELFF. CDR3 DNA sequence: TGTGCCAGCAGGCAAACTAGCGGGGGCACCGGGGAGCTGTTTTTT.

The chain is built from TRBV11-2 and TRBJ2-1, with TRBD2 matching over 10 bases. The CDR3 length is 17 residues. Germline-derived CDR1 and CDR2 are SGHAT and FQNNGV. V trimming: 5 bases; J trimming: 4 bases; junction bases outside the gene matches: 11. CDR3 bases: TGTGCCAGCAGCCTTCGACCGTCTAGCGGGGGATACAATGAGCAGTTCTTC. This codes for CASSLRPSSGGYNEQFF.

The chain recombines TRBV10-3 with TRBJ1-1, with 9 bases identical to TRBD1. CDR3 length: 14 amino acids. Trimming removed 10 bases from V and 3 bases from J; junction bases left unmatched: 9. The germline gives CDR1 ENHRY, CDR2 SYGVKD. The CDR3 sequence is CATRDREEYTEAFF. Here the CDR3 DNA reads TGTGCCACCCGGGACAGGGAGGAGTACACTGAAGCTTTCTTT.

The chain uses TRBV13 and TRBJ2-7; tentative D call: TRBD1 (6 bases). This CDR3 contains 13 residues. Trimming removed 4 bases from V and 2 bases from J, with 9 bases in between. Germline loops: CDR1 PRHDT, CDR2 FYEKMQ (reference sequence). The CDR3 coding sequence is TGTGCCAGCAGCTGGGGACAACCCTACGAGCAGTACTTC. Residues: CASSWGQPYEQYF.

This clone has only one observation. The CDR3 sequence: CASSVGTSGDTQYF. In DNA, the CDR3 is TGTGCCAGCAGCGTCGGGACTAGCGGAGATACGCAGTATTTT. The V and J genes are TRBV7-2 and TRBJ2-3; 11 bases match TRBD2. V trimming: 5 bases; J trimming: 5 bases; junction bases outside the gene matches: 3. This CDR3 contains 14 residues. CDR1 and CDR2 (germline): SGHTA, FQGNSA.

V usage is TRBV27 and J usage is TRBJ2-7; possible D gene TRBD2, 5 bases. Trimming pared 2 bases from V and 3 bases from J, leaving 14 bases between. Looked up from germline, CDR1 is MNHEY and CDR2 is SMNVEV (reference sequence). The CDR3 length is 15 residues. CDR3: CASSLALAPNYEQYF. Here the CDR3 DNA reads TGTGCCAGCAGTTTAGCGTTAGCGCCGAACTACGAGCAGTACTTC.

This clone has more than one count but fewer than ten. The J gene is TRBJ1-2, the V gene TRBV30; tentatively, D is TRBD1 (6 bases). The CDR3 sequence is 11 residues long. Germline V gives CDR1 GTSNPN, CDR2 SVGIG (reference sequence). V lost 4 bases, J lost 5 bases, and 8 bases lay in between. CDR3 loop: CAWTQGYGYTF. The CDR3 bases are TGTGCCTGGACACAGGGTTATGGCTACACCTTC.

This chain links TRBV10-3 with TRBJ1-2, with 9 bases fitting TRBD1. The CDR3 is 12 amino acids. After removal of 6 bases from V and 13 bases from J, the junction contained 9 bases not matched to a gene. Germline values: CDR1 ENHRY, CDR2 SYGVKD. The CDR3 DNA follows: TGTGCCATCAGGCGGGACAGGGAATATGGCACCTTC. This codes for CAIRRDREYGTF.

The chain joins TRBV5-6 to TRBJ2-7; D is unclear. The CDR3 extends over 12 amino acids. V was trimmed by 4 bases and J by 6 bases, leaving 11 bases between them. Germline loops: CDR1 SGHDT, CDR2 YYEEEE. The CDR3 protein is CASSADSIEQYF. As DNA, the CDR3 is TGTGCCAGCAGCGCCGACTCTATCGAGCAGTACTTC.

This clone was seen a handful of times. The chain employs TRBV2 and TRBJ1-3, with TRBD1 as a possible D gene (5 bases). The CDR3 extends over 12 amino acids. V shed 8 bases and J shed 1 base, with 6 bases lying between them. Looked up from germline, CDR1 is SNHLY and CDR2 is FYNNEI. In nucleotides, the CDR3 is TGTGCCAGCCAGGGTTCTGGAAACACCATATATTTT. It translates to CASQGSGNTIYF.

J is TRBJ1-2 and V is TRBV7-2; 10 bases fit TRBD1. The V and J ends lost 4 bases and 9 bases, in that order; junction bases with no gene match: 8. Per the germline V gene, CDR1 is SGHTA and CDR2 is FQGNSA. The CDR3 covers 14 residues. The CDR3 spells CASSWGQGFDSYTF. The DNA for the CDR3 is TGTGCCAGCAGCTGGGGACAGGGGTTTGATAGCTACACCTTC.

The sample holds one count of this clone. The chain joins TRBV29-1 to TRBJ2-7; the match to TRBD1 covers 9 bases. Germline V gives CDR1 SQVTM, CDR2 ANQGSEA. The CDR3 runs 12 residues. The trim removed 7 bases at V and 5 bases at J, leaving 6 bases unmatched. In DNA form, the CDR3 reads TGCAGCGGCTCGGACAGGGGCAACGAGCAGTACTTC. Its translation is CSGSDRGNEQYF.

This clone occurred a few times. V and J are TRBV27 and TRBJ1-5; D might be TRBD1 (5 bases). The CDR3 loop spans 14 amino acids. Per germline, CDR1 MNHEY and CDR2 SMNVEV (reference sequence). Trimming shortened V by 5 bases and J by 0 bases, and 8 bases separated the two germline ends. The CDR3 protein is CASSQGYSNQPQHF. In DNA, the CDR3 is TGTGCCAGCAGTCAGGGATATAGCAATCAGCCCCAGCATTTT.

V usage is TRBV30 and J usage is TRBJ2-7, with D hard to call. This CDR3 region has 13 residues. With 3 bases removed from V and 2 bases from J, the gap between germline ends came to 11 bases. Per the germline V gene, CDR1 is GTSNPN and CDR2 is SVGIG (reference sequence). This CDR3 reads CAWSRLETYEQYF. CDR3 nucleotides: TGTGCCTGGAGCCGGTTAGAAACCTACGAGCAGTACTTC.

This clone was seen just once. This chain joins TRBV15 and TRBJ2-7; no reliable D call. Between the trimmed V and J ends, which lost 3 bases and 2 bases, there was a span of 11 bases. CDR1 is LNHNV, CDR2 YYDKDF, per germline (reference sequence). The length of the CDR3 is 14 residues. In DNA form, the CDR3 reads TGTGCCACCAGCAGTGACATTAAAACCTACGAGCAGTACTTC. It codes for CATSSDIKTYEQYF.

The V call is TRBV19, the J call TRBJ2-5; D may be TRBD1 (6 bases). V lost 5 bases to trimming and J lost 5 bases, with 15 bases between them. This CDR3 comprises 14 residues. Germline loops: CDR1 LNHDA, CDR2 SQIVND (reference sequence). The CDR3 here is CASSLSARGETQYF. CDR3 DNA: TGTGCCAGTAGTCTATCTGCAAGGGGGGAGACCCAGTACTTC.

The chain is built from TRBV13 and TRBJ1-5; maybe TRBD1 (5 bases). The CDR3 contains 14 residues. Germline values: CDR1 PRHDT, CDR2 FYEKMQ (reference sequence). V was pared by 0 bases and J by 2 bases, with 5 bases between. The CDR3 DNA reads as TGTGCCAGCAGCTTAGGCAGGGGCAATCAGCCCCAGCATTTT. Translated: CASSLGRGNQPQHF. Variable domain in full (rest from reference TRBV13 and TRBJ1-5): AAGVIQSPRHLIKEKRETATLKCYPIPRHDTVYWYQQGPGQDPQFLISFYEKMQSDKGSIPDRFSAQQFSDYHSELNMSSLELGDSALYFCASSLGRGNQPQHFGDGTRLSIL.